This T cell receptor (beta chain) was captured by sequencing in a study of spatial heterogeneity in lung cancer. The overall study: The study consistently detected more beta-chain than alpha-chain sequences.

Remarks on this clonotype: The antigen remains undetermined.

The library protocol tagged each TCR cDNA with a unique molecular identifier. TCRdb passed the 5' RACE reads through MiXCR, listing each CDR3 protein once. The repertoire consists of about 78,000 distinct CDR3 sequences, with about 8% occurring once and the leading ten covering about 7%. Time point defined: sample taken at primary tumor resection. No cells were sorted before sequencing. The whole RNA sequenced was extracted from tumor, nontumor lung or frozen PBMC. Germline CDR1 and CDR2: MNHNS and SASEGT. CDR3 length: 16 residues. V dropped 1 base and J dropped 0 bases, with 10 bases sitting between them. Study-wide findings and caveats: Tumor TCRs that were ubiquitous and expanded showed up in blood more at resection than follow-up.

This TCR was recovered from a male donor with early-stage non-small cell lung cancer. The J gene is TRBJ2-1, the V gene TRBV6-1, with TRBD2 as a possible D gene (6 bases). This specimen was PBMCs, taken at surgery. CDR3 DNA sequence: TGTGCCAGCAGTGAAGTGCGGGACGCCTCCTACAATGAGCAGTTCTTC. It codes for CASSEVRDASYNEQFF.